This T cell receptor beta chain originates from a study of Ad26.COV2.S vaccination and SARS-CoV-2 variants. From germline, CDR1 is MNHNS and CDR2 SASEGT. The CDR3 covers 15 residues. V lost 3 bases and J lost 5; bases outside the gene matches: 7. Libraries were prepared by immunoSEQ multiplex PCR; TCRdb keeps only in-frame clonotypes and omits some of them. The table lists fewer than 900,000 clones, more than 80% of them singletons. Treatment in this sample: over 15 received Ad26.COV2.S at low or high dose, single or two shots; about five received placebo; per-sample allocation not given. The investigators took samples on day 63 after the first vaccine or placebo injection. On this clone itself: The target antigen is unknown.

Study outcomes and limitations: After vaccination, reports described spike-specific CD8+ and CD4+ T cell responses as showing substantial breadth.

The rearrangement links TRBV6-1 to TRBJ2-5; TRBD1 aligns across 9 bases. The sequence came from a person between 18 and 65 years old who received the Ad26.COV2.S COVID-19 vaccine or a placebo. This sample comprised peripheral blood, obtained in a trial of Ad26.COV2.S vaccine versus placebo. CDR3 nucleotide sequence: TGTGCCAGCAGTGATGGGACAGGGTTTGGGGAGACCCAGTACTTC. It specifies CASSDGTGFGETQYF.